This is a list of T cell receptor beta chains from one sample in a study of OX40 agonist ivuxolimab in advanced cancers. Sequencing was performed with immunoSEQ multiplex PCR; in TCRdb, only in-frame clones are kept and a portion is missing. This table holds under 40,000 clones, roughly 87% found once. Sample: CD4+ or CD8+ T cells sorted from blood, taken in a trial of the OX40 agonist ivuxolimab. Every receptor here comes from an adult with an advanced solid tumor such as melanoma, head and neck, liver or kidney cancer. Both conserved end residues are part of each CDR3. The order of the fields is J gene, D gene, clone size, V gene, CDR3 DNA, CDR3 protein. A D gene is named only where the DNA matches it firmly. Not every row has a clone size; where given, it reads once, few, many or a size class.

TRBJ1-4,.,.,TRBV11-2,TGTGCCAGCAGCTTAACGCCCTTTACAGGGAGGATCGAAAAACTGTTTTTT,CASSLTPFTGRIEKLFF
TRBJ1-2,.,.,TRBV4-1,TGCGCCAGCAGCCAAGAGTGGCAGGGCTACACCTTC,CASSQEWQGYTF
TRBJ2-7,.,.,TRBV7-2,TGTGCCAGCAGCTTAGGAGGGCCTGACGAGCAGTACTTC,CASSLGGPDEQYF
TRBJ2-1,.,.,TRBV5-4,TGTGCCAGCAGCTTGGTAGGGGGAAGGGGATACAATGAGCAGTTCTTC,CASSLVGGRGYNEQFF
TRBJ2-1,TRBD1,.,TRBV11-3,TGTGCCAGCAGCCCGGGACAGGGGGACTACAATGAGCAGTTCTTC,CASSPGQGDYNEQFF
TRBJ1-1,.,.,TRBV5-1,TGCGCCAGCAGCTTGTACTCGGTGGAGAACACTGAAGCTTTCTTT,CASSLYSVENTEAFF
TRBJ1-1,.,.,TRBV6-1,TGTGCCAGCAGTCTAGGGATCACTGAAGCTTTCTTT,CASSLGITEAFF
TRBJ1-6,TRBD1,few,TRBV7-2,TGTGCCAGCAGCGATAAGGACAGGGATAATTCACCCCTCCACTTT,CASSDKDRDNSPLHF
TRBJ1-1,TRBD1,.,TRBV15,TGTGCCACCACCAGGGGGTCGAACACTGAAGCTTTCTTT,CATTRGSNTEAFF
TRBJ1-1,.,.,TRBV19,TGTGCCAGTAGCCACTTAGGGAAAACTGAAGCTTTCTTT,CASSHLGKTEAFF
TRBJ1-2,TRBD1,.,TRBV5-6,TGTGCCAGCAGTCGGACAGGGGGCGCGTCGAGTGTGGATAACTATGGCTACACCTTC,CASSRTGGASSVDNYGYTF